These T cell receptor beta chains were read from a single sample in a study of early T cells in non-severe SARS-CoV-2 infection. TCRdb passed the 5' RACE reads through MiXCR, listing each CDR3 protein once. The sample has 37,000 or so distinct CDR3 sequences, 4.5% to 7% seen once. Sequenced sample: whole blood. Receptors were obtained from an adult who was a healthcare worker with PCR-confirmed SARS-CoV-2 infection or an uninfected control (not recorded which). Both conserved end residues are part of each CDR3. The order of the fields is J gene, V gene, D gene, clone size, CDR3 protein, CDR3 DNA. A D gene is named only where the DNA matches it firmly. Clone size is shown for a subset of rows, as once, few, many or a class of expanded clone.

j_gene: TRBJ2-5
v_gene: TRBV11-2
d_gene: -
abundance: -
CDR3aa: CASSLDSGEEYF
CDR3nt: TGTGCCAGCAGCTTAGATTCGGGCGAAGAGTACTTC

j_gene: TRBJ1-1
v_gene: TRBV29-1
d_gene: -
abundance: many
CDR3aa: CSVLPFWNTEAFF
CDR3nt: TGCAGCGTTTTACCCTTTTGGAACACTGAAGCTTTCTTT

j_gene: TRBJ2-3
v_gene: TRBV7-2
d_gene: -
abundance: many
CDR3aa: CASSLARVRGDTQYF
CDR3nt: TGTGCCAGCAGCTTAGCGCGGGTTCGGGGCGATACGCAGTATTTT

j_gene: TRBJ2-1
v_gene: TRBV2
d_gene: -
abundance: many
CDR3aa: CASRHAQEEQFF
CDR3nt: TGTGCCAGCCGCCACGCACAGGAGGAGCAGTTCTTC

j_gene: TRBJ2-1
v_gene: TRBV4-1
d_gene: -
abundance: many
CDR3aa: CASSQTQDPYNEQFF
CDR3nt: TGCGCCAGCAGCCAAACCCAGGACCCCTACAATGAGCAGTTCTTC

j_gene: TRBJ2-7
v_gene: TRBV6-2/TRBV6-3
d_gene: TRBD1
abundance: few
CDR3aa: CASQGQGIYEQYF
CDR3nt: TGTGCCAGTCAGGGACAGGGAATCTACGAGCAGTACTTC

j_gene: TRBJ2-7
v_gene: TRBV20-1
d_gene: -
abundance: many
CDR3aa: CSASPAGDLAGEQYF
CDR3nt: TGCAGTGCTAGTCCCGCTGGGGACCTGGCGGGGGAGCAGTACTTC

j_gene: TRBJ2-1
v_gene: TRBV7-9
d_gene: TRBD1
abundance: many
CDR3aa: CASSLAHQGAWDEQFF
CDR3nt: TGTGCCAGCAGCTTAGCGCATCAGGGGGCGTGGGATGAGCAGTTCTTC

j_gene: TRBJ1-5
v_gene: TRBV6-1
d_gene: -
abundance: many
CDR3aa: CASSAQVDRNQPQHF
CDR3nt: TGTGCCAGCAGTGCCCAAGTGGACAGAAATCAGCCCCAGCATTTT

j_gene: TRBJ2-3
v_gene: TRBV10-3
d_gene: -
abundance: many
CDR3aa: CAIARTDLDTQYF
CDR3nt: TGTGCCATCGCCCGAACTGATCTGGATACGCAGTATTTT

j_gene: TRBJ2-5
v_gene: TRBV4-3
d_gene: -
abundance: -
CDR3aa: CASSQDPAIPGTQYF
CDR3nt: TGCGCCAGCAGCCAAGATCCCGCTATACCCGGGACCCAGTACTTC

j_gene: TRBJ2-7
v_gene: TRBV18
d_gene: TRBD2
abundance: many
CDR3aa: CASSVALAAYEQYF
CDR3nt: TGTGCCAGCTCTGTAGCGCTAGCGGCTTACGAGCAGTACTTC

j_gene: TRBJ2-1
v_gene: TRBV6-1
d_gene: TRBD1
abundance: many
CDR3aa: CASRWDRGDNEQFF
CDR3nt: TGTGCCAGCAGATGGGACAGGGGGGACAATGAGCAGTTCTTC

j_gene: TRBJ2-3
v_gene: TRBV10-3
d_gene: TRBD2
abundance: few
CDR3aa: CAISRGTSGNTDTQYF
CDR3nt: TGTGCCATCAGCAGAGGAACTAGCGGGAACACAGATACGCAGTATTTT

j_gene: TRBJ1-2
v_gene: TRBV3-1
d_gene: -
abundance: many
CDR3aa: CASSQEPYSHYGYTF
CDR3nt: TGTGCCAGCAGCCAAGAACCATACAGCCACTATGGCTACACCTTC

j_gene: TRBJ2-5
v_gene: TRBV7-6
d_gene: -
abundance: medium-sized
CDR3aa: CASSPIEETQYF
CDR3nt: TGTGCCAGCAGCCCTATAGAAGAGACCCAGTACTTC

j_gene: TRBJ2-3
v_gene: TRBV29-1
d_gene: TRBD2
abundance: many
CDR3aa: CSTGGAGGTDTQYF
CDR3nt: TGCAGCACCGGCGGAGCGGGGGGCACAGATACGCAGTATTTT

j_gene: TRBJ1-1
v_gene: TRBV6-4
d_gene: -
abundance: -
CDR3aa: CASSDQPNTEAFF
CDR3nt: TGTGCCAGCAGTGACCAGCCGAACACTGAAGCTTTCTTT

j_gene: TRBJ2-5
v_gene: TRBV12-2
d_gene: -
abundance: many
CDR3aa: CANRLAGGTREETQYF
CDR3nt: TGTGCAAACCGACTAGCGGGAGGGACAAGAGAGGAGACCCAGTACTTC

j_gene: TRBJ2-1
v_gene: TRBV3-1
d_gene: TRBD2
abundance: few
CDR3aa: CASSLGLAGNEQFF
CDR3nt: TGTGCCAGCAGCCTTGGACTAGCGGGCAATGAGCAGTTCTTC

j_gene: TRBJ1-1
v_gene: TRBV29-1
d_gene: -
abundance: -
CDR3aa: CSVDSNTEAFF
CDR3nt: TGCAGCGTTGACTCGAACACTGAAGCTTTCTTT

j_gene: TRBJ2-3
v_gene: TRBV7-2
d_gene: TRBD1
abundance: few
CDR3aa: CASSPTGQGGDTQYF
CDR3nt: TGTGCCAGCAGCCCAACGGGACAGGGAGGGGATACGCAGTATTTT

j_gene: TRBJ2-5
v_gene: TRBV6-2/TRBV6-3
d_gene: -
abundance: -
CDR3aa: CASSLPSLGFRETQYF
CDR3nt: TGTGCCAGCAGTCTCCCCTCGTTGGGGTTCCGAGAGACCCAGTACTTC

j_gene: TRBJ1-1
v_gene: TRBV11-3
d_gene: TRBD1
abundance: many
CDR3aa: CASSAGQGRNTEAFF
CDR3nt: TGTGCCAGCAGCGCGGGACAGGGGAGGAACACTGAAGCTTTCTTT

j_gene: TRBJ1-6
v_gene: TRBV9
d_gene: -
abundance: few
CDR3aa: CASSTSLRSSYNSPLHF
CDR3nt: TGTGCCAGCAGCACTTCGCTTCGTAGCTCCTATAATTCACCCCTCCACTTT

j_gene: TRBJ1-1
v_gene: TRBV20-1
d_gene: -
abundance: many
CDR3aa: CSASRTRVEAFF
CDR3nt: TGCAGTGCTAGCAGAACAAGAGTTGAAGCTTTCTTT

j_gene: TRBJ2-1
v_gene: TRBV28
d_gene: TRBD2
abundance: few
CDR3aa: CASSSLAENYNEQFF
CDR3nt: TGTGCCAGCAGCTCGCTAGCGGAGAACTACAATGAGCAGTTCTTC

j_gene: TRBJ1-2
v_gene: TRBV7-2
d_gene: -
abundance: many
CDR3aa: CASNLGGANYGYTF
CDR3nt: TGTGCCAGCAACCTCGGGGGGGCGAACTATGGCTACACCTTC

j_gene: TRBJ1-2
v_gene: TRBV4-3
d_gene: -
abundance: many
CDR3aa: CASSQGTPEIYGYTF
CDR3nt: TGCGCCAGCAGCCAAGGGACGCCCGAGATCTATGGCTACACCTTC

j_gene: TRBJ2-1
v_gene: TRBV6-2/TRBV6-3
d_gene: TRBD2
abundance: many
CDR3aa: CASSYPSGTYNEQFF
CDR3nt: TGTGCCAGCAGTTACCCTAGCGGGACCTACAATGAGCAGTTCTTC

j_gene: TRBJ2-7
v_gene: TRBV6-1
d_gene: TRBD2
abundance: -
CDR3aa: CASRPRGAGYEQYF
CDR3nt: TGTGCCAGCAGACCGCGGGGGGCTGGCTACGAGCAGTACTTC

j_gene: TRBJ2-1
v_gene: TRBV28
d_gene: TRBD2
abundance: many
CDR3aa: CASTPASGRARKYNEQFF
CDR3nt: TGTGCCAGCACCCCCGCTAGCGGGAGGGCCCGTAAGTACAATGAGCAGTTCTTC

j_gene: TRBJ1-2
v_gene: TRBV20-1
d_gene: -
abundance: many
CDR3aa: CSATRSGDGYTF
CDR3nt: TGCAGTGCAACACGTTCCGGGGATGGCTACACCTTC

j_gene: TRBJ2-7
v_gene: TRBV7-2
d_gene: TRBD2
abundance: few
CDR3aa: CASSLVSGGPYEQYF
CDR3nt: TGTGCCAGCAGCTTAGTGAGCGGGGGGCCCTACGAGCAGTACTTC

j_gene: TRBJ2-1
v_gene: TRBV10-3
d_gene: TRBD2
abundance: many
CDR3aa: CAISATSGRDAYNEQFF
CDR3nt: TGTGCCATCAGTGCGACTAGCGGGAGGGACGCCTACAATGAGCAGTTCTTC

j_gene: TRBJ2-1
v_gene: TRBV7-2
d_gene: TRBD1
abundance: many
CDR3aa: CASSPPGQNNEQFF
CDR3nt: TGTGCCAGCAGCCCCCCGGGACAGAACAATGAGCAGTTCTTC

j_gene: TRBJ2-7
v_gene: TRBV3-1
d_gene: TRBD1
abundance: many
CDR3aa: CASSQGDRGSYEQYF
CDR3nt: TGTGCCAGCAGCCAGGGGGACAGGGGGTCCTACGAGCAGTACTTC

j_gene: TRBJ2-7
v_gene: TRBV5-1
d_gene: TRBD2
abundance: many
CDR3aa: CASSPGLAYEQYF
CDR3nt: TGCGCCAGCAGCCCAGGACTAGCCTACGAGCAGTACTTC

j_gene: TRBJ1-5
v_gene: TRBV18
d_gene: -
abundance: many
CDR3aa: CASSLEQGGKPQHF
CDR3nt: TGTGCCAGCTCACTCGAACAGGGAGGGAAGCCCCAGCATTTT

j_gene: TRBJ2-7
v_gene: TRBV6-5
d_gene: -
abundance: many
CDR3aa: CATAPTGLVEQYF
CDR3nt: TGTGCCACTGCCCCCACGGGGCTAGTGGAGCAGTACTTC

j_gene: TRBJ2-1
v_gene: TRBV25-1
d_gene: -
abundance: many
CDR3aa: CASSEEARYNEQFF
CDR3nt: TGTGCCAGCAGTGAAGAGGCTAGGTACAATGAGCAGTTCTTC

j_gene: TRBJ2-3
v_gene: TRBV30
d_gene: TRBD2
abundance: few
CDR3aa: CAWSSGTSADTQYF
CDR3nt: TGTGCCTGGAGTTCTGGGACTAGCGCAGATACGCAGTATTTT

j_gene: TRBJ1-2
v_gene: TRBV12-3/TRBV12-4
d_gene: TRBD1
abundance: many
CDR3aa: CASSFNRGGYGYTF
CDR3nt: TGTGCCAGCAGTTTTAACAGGGGCGGCTATGGCTACACCTTC

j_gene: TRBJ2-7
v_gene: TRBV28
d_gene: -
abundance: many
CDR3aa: CASSAELVLSYEQYF
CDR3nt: TGTGCCAGCAGCGCAGAACTAGTGCTCTCCTACGAGCAGTACTTC

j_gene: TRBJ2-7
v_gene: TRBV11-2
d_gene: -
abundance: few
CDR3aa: CASSVGPTGSYEQYF
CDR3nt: TGTGCCAGCAGCGTCGGCCCTACAGGGTCCTACGAGCAGTACTTC

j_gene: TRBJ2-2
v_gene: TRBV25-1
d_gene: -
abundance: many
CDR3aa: CASSEPNTGELFF
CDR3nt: TGTGCCAGCAGTGAACCGAACACCGGGGAGCTGTTTTTT

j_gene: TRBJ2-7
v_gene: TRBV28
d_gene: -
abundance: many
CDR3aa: CASTDPSSYEQYF
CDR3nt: TGTGCCAGCACTGACCCGAGCTCCTACGAGCAGTACTTC